The 23 T cell receptor beta chains in this list originate from one sample, sequenced in a study of graft-versus-host responses after intestinal transplantation. TCRdb's table, derived via immunoSEQ multiplex PCR, lists solely in-frame clones and lacks some. The table includes some 140,000 clones, about 92% detected once. Antigens for these TCRs are unknown. Sequencing used unstimulated CD4+ T cells sorted from spleen or lymph node cells, obtained before intestinal transplant. These receptors all stem from a human donor who received an intestinal transplant.

The chain links TRBV19 to TRBJ1-1; D is unclear. Germline-derived CDR1 and CDR2 are LNHDA and SQIVND (reference sequence). This CDR3 is 11 amino acids long. Trimming pared 7 bases from V and 1 base from J, leaving 4 bases between. Written as DNA, the CDR3 is TGTGCCAGTATCCGGAACACTGAAGCTTTCTTT. Protein sequence: CASIRNTEAFF.

The chain has TRBV5-6 and TRBJ1-1; D possibly corresponds to TRBD1 (6 bases). Germline CDR1 SGHDT, CDR2 YYEEEE. The length of the CDR3 is 13 residues. Trimming removed 4 bases at V and 6 bases at J, with 13 bases between. CDR3 residues: CASSLAGGAEAFF. CDR3 nucleotide sequence: TGTGCCAGCAGCCTAGCCGGGGGCGCTGAAGCTTTCTTT.

This rearrangement joins TRBV5-1 to TRBJ2-1; maybe TRBD1 (6 bases). Germline CDR1 and CDR2: SGHRS and YFSETQ. The CDR3 covers 15 residues. Trimming stripped 1 base from V and 7 bases from J, with 15 bases between. The CDR3 DNA follows: TGCGCCAGCAGCTTGTCGTGGGGGCCGGGTAATGAGCAGTTCTTC. It is translated as CASSLSWGPGNEQFF.

V usage is TRBV12-5 and J usage is TRBJ2-5; D gene unclear. Between the trimmed V and J ends, which lost 4 bases and 5 bases, there was a span of 11 bases. The germline V gene encodes CDR1 LGHNT and CDR2 FRNRAP. The CDR3 loop spans 13 amino acids. The CDR3 is CASGSSHRETQYF. CDR3 DNA sequence: TGTGCTAGTGGTTCATCTCACCGGGAGACCCAGTACTTC.

This clone was recorded once. The J gene is TRBJ1-6, the V gene TRBV7-2, with a weak D call TRBD1 (6 bases). Looked up from germline, CDR1 is SGHTA and CDR2 is FQGNSA. The CDR3 runs to 13 residues. Trimming took 8 bases from V and 7 from J, leaving 12 bases between them. The CDR3 sequence is CASSQGRNSPLHF. The CDR3 coding sequence is TGTGCCAGCTCCCAGGGGAGAAATTCACCCCTCCACTTT.

CDR3 loop: CASSPLGGPNTEAFF. The CDR3 DNA is TGTGCCAGTAGTCCTCTCGGGGGGCCGAACACTGAAGCTTTCTTT. The rearrangement uses TRBV19 and TRBJ1-1, with a weak D call TRBD1 (6 bases). CDR1 and CDR2 (germline): LNHDA, SQIVND (reference sequence). The V end was cut by 5 bases, the J end by 1 base, with 14 bases between. This CDR3 has 15 amino acids.

The chain employs TRBV9 and TRBJ1-2; D unresolved. The ends were cut back, 3 bases at V and 2 bases at J, with 5 bases in the middle. The CDR3 runs to 12 residues. CDR1 and CDR2 (germline): SGDLS, YYNGEE. The chain's CDR3 is CASSEGNYGYTF. CDR3 sequence (DNA): TGTGCCAGCAGCGAAGGAAACTATGGCTACACCTTC.

The rearrangement uses TRBV5-6 and TRBJ1-2, with unresolved D. The CDR3 is 15 residues long. The V end lost 0 bases, the J end lost 2 bases, and 11 bases lay between the germline ends. Germline CDR1 reads SGHDT; CDR2 reads YYEEEE. Here the CDR3 DNA reads TGTGCCAGCAGCTTGGGTGACAAGACCAACTATGGCTACACCTTC. It yields the protein CASSLGDKTNYGYTF.

For this clone: This sample also contains other DNA sequences that code for the same CDR3. The CDR3 region is CASSEQVAGANVLTF. CDR3 nucleotide sequence: TGTGCCAGCAGTGAACAGGTGGCTGGGGCCAACGTCCTGACTTTC. V and J are TRBV6-1 and TRBJ2-6; D gene uncertain. The CDR3 extends over 15 amino acids. The V gene lost 2 bases and the J gene lost 2 bases, with 7 bases spanning the gap. Germline CDR1 MNHNS, CDR2 SASEGT.

The rearrangement uses TRBV6-1 and TRBJ2-2, with 7 bases aligning to TRBD1. The CDR3 covers 13 residues. The V gene end was trimmed by 11 bases and the J gene end by 2 bases; junction bases not matched to a gene: 5. The germline V gene has CDR1 MNHNS and CDR2 SASEGT. CDR3 nucleotide sequence: TGTGCCTTGACAGGGCCTAACACCGGGGAGCTGTTTTTT. Protein product: CALTGPNTGELFF.

This clone has just one count. This rearrangement joins TRBV30 to TRBJ1-6; unclear D gene. V gave up 1 base and J gave up 7 bases, with 8 bases separating them. The CDR3 loop spans 13 amino acids. Germline V lookup: CDR1 GTSNPN, CDR2 SVGIG (reference sequence). The chain's CDR3 is CAWSAGENSPLHF. For the CDR3, the DNA is TGTGCCTGGAGTGCTGGGGAAAATTCACCCCTCCACTTT.

A remark on this clone: This CDR3 is also generated by other DNA sequences in the sample. The V call is TRBV7-9, the J call TRBJ1-1; possible D gene TRBD1, 5 bases. Between the trimmed V and J ends, which lost 2 bases and 1 base, there was a span of 8 bases. The germline V gene has CDR1 SEHNR and CDR2 FQNEAQ (reference sequence). This CDR3 is 14 amino acids long. CDR3 nucleotide sequence: TGTGCCAGCAGCTTACTCACAGGGAACACTGAAGCTTTCTTT. Translation gives CASSLLTGNTEAFF.

The V call is TRBV9, the J call TRBJ2-5, with D perhaps TRBD2 (6 bases). Germline V gene sequence: CDR1 SGDLS, CDR2 YYNGEE. The CDR3 has 17 amino acids. V gave up 2 bases and J gave up 5 bases, with 22 bases separating them. The CDR3: CASSVGAVGGVRETQYF. The CDR3 DNA reads as TGTGCCAGCAGCGTTGGAGCGGTAGGAGGGGTTAGGGAGACCCAGTACTTC.

The chain carries TRBV19 and TRBJ2-3; TRBD1 is a possible D gene (5 bases). Germline V gene lookup returns CDR1 LNHDA and CDR2 SQIVND (reference sequence). Trimming removed 4 bases from V and 5 bases from J, with 13 bases in between. There are 14 residues in the CDR3. Here the CDR3 reads CASSNLGRGDTQYF. Here the CDR3 DNA reads TGTGCCAGTAGTAACCTAGGTAGGGGAGATACGCAGTATTTT.

This clone was detected a few times. The chain recombines TRBV11-1 with TRBJ1-1, with a weak D call TRBD1 (6 bases). The CDR3 covers 14 residues. In germline, CDR1 is SGHAT, CDR2 FQDESV (reference sequence). Trimming left V 5 bases short and J 5 bases short, with 15 bases between. The CDR3 sequence is CASSLTGSGTEAFF. The CDR3 DNA is TGTGCCAGCAGCCTAACAGGGAGTGGGACTGAAGCTTTCTTT.

The chain recombines TRBV19 with TRBJ2-7; no definite D call. CDR1 and CDR2 (germline): LNHDA, SQIVND (reference sequence). The CDR3 is 12 residues long. V lost 4 bases to trimming and J lost 7 bases, with 11 bases between them. This chain's CDR3 is CASSSTWGEQYF. The DNA for the CDR3 is TGTGCCAGTAGTAGTACCTGGGGAGAGCAGTACTTC.

V gene TRBV2 combines with J gene TRBJ1-5; unclear D gene. The CDR3 spans 16 residues. With 5 bases removed from V and 2 bases from J, the gap between germline ends came to 16 bases. CDR1 and CDR2 (germline): SNHLY, FYNNEI. CDR3 amino acids: CASSPMGGLGNQPQHF. In DNA form, the CDR3 reads TGTGCCAGCAGTCCGATGGGAGGTTTGGGCAATCAGCCCCAGCATTTT.

The chain has TRBV6-1 and TRBJ2-7, with 9 bases fitting TRBD2. CDR1 and CDR2 (germline): MNHNS, SASEGT. V lost 4 bases and J lost 6; bases outside the gene matches: 1. The CDR3 runs to 12 residues. The CDR3 sequence is CASSVLAGEQYF. As DNA, the CDR3 is TGTGCCAGCAGTGTACTAGCGGGCGAGCAGTACTTC.

The chain joins TRBV6-5 to TRBJ1-1; D gene uncertain. The CDR3 is made up of 12 amino acids. Germline V gives CDR1 MNHEY, CDR2 SVGAGI. As DNA, the CDR3 is TGTGCTATAGGGAGGCTTAACACTGAAGCTTTCTTT. Its protein is CAIGRLNTEAFF.

The gene calls are TRBV18 and TRBJ1-1; D is perhaps TRBD1 (6 bases). The CDR3 has 15 residues. Trimming took 0 bases from V and 1 from J, leaving 9 bases between them. Germline CDR1 and CDR2: KGHSH and LQKENI. The CDR3 DNA reads TGTGCCAGCTCACCACCGTTGGGACAGAACACTGAAGCTTTCTTT. Translated: CASSPPLGQNTEAFF.

This clone is a singleton in its sample. This sequence joins TRBV6-6 and TRBJ1-2; D is undetermined. Between the trimmed V and J ends, which lost 3 bases and 4 bases, there was a span of 6 bases. Germline V gene lookup returns CDR1 MNHNY and CDR2 SVGAGI (reference sequence). This CDR3 has 12 amino acids. The CDR3 region is CASSYGVYGYTF. CDR3 nucleotides: TGTGCCAGCAGTTATGGGGTCTATGGCTACACCTTC.

This chain uses TRBV15 with TRBJ2-5; TRBD1 is a possible D gene (6 bases). Germline V gene data show CDR1 as LNHNV and CDR2 as YYDKDF (reference sequence). Trimming took off 2 bases at V and 5 bases at J, with 15 bases between the two ends. The CDR3 spans 15 residues. The CDR3 DNA is TGTGCCACCAGCAGAAAACCAGGGGTGGGGGAGACCCAGTACTTC. Amino acid sequence: CATSRKPGVGETQYF.

This chain joins TRBV18 and TRBJ2-1, with D perhaps matching TRBD1 (5 bases). The CDR3 covers 15 residues. V was clipped by 0 bases and J by 4 bases, with 10 bases between them. Germline V lookup: CDR1 KGHSH, CDR2 LQKENI. The CDR3 sequence is CASSPPNSGYNEQFF. Written as DNA, the CDR3 is TGTGCCAGCTCACCACCGAATTCAGGGTACAATGAGCAGTTCTTC.